Listed here is a single T cell receptor (beta chain). A clone one base away is much larger, so this may be a read error. Other nucleotide sequences from this sample produce the same CDR3. This sample is drawn from a study of PD-L1 blockade in urothelial cancer. The CDR3 runs 15 residues. CDR1 SGHRS and CDR2 YFSETQ come from the germline V gene. Between the trimmed V and J ends, which lost 4 bases and 3 bases, there was a span of 15 bases. Profiling relied on immunoSEQ multiplex PCR, and the TCRdb table lists in-frame clones only, not all of them. The repertoire holds some 84,000 clones, with around 80% as singletons.

This specimen was PBMCs, taken around atezolizumab (anti-PD-L1) treatment. V usage is TRBV5-1 and J usage is TRBJ2-3; TRBD1 is a possible D gene (6 bases). This sequence was found in a man aged 65 to 79 with urothelial cancer. CDR3 in DNA: TGCGCCAGCAGCACCGGGACAATTAGTACAGATACGCAGTATTTT. Protein sequence: CASSTGTISTDTQYF.